This is a list of T cell receptor beta chains from one sample in a study of identical twins. Each CDR3 protein gets one entry after TCRdb re-called the 5' RACE reads with MiXCR. The table has about 700,000 distinct CDR3 sequences, approximately 6.1% seen once; the top ten hold around 1.9%. The specimen was naive T cells sorted from blood. The receptors originated from a man aged 18 to 30 in good health. Both conserved end residues are part of each CDR3. Fields, in order: V gene, J gene, D gene, clone size, CDR3 protein, CDR3 DNA. The D gene is left open where the match is weak. Not every row has a clone size; where given, it reads once, few, many or a size class.

TRBV4-2	TRBJ2-5	TRBD2	.	CASSQGGRAGGSETQYF	TGTGCCAGCAGCCAGGGTGGGAGGGCCGGGGGAAGCGAGACCCAGTACTTC
TRBV15	TRBJ2-5	TRBD1	many	CATSGGQGFQETQYF	TGTGCCACCAGCGGAGGACAGGGGTTCCAAGAGACCCAGTACTTC
TRBV7-9	TRBJ2-4	.	many	CASSLAADPLKYF	TGTGCCAGCAGCTTAGCGGCAGACCCTCTCAAGTACTTC
TRBV4-1	TRBJ2-7	.	.	CASSPSRSYEQYF	TGCGCCAGCAGCCCAAGTAGGAGTTACGAGCAGTACTTC
TRBV12-3/TRBV12-4	TRBJ2-4	TRBD2	many	CASSYPGLAGPAKNIQYF	TGTGCCAGCAGCTACCCGGGACTAGCGGGACCAGCCAAAAACATTCAGTACTTC
TRBV7-8	TRBJ2-5	TRBD2	many	CASSLARLAVQETQYF	TGTGCCAGCAGCTTAGCGCGGCTAGCGGTACAAGAGACCCAGTACTTC
TRBV24-1	TRBJ2-1	.	.	CATSDPTASSYNEQFF	TGTGCCACCAGTGATCCGACAGCTAGCTCCTACAATGAGCAGTTCTTC
TRBV19	TRBJ2-7	.	many	CASSNEYEQYF	TGTGCCAGTAGCAATGAGTACGAGCAGTACTTC
TRBV11-2	TRBJ2-2	TRBD1	.	CASSETGGANTGELFF	TGTGCCAGCAGCGAGACAGGGGGCGCGAACACCGGGGAGCTGTTTTTT
TRBV5-6	TRBJ1-6	.	many	CASSGTRYNSPLHF	TGTGCCAGCAGCGGGACACGCTATAATTCACCCCTCCACTTT
TRBV12-3/TRBV12-4	TRBJ2-5	.	.	CASRTASQETQYF	TGTGCCAGCCGGACAGCCTCCCAAGAGACCCAGTACTTC
TRBV7-9	TRBJ2-3	.	.	CASTEDTQYF	TGTGCCAGTACGGAGGATACGCAGTATTTT
TRBV5-1	TRBJ2-4	.	many	CASSQDSNIQYF	TGCGCCAGCAGCCAGGATTCGAACATTCAGTACTTC
TRBV7-9	TRBJ1-5	.	many	CASTRRDQPQHF	TGTGCCAGCACTCGGAGGGATCAGCCCCAGCATTTT
TRBV11-2	TRBJ2-4	TRBD2	.	CASSPRLADLQNIQYF	TGTGCCAGCAGCCCCCGACTAGCGGACCTCCAAAACATTCAGTACTTC
TRBV10-3	TRBJ1-1	.	many	CAISPGTDTEAFF	TGTGCCATCAGCCCCGGGACGGACACTGAAGCTTTCTTT
TRBV5-1	TRBJ2-1	TRBD1	.	CASSLTGGAYNEQFF	TGCGCCAGCAGCTTAACAGGGGGCGCGTACAATGAGCAGTTCTTC